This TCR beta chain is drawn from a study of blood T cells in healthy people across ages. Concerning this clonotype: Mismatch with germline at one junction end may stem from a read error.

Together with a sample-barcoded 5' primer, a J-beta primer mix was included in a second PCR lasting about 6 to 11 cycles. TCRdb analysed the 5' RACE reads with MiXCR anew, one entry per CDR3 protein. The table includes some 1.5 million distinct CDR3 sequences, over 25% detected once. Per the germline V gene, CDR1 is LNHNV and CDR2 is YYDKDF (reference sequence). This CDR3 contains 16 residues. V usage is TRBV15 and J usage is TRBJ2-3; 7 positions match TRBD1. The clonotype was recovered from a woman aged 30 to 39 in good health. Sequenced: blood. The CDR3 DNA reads TGTGCCACCCGCAGAGATAGGGGGCGCCGGACAGATACGCAGTATTTT. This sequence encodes CATRRDRGRRTDTQYF.